This T cell receptor (beta chain) was retrieved from a study of CD8+ T cells in alopecia areata. The wider study: Treated patients were given 5 to 10 mg oral tofacitinib twice daily.

This CDR3 is built from 13 residues. Germline V CDR1 and CDR2: SGHDN, FVKESK. With 3 bases clipped from V and 4 bases from J, the junction kept 2 bases outside the gene matches. RNA extraction was followed by reverse transcription into cDNA, which acted as the sequencing template. Sequencing was performed with immunoSEQ multiplex PCR; in TCRdb, only in-frame clones are kept and a portion is missing. The sample holds 200,000 to 250,000 clones, around three fifths seen once. Separation by sorting yielded CD4+ and CD8+ T cells from PBMCs. With regard to this clone: Its antigen is unidentified.

Notes on the study in general: Mice showed TCR sharing more clearly than patients did, possibly owing to HLA.

Sequences were derived from CD4+ T cells sorted from blood, sampled at week 0. This chain connects TRBV14 to TRBJ1-2; 7 bases are shared with TRBD1. The receptor was isolated from a human donor with alopecia areata. The CDR3 sequence is CASSQTGPYGYTF. In DNA form, the CDR3 reads TGTGCCAGCAGCCAGACAGGGCCCTATGGCTACACCTTC.